The rows below give T cell receptor beta chains drawn from one sample of a study of tumor-infiltrating lymphocytes in localized non-small cell lung cancer. Only in-frame clones appear in the TCRdb table, and some are missing; sequencing was by immunoSEQ multiplex PCR. The data contain under 15,000 clones, about 79% of them singletons. The sample taken for sequencing was lung tumor tissue. The origin of the receptors is a human donor with non-small cell lung cancer. CDR3s include the opening cysteine and the closing phenylalanine or tryptophan. The size of a clone is reported for some rows only, either as once, few or many, or as a class for expanded clones.

size: NA
J: TRBJ1-3
V: TRBV6-5
CDR3: CASSPMGAGNTIYF

size: NA
J: TRBJ1-2
V: TRBV18
CDR3: CASSPRTGDYGYTF

size: NA
J: TRBJ1-6
V: TRBV7-2
CDR3: CASSSRDSYNSPLHF

size: NA
J: TRBJ1-1
V: TRBV7-9
CDR3: CASSYDRALAEAFF

size: NA
J: TRBJ2-6
V: TRBV29-1
CDR3: CSAVIDISGANVLTF

size: few
J: TRBJ2-3
V: TRBV19
CDR3: CASSRDRQDTQYF

size: NA
J: TRBJ2-7
V: TRBV19
CDR3: CASSPLAGDGSYEQYF

size: NA
J: TRBJ2-2
V: TRBV19
CDR3: CASSIGGAGGELFF

size: NA
J: TRBJ2-7
V: TRBV5-6
CDR3: CASSSTLAGGPLYEQYF

size: NA
J: TRBJ1-6
V: TRBV7-2
CDR3: CASSLIAFSPLHF

size: once
J: TRBJ2-2
V: TRBV25-1
CDR3: CASSSLAGVANTGELFF

size: NA
J: TRBJ2-5
V: TRBV11-2
CDR3: CASSLSPLAFQETQYF

size: NA
J: TRBJ2-5
V: TRBV7-7
CDR3: CASSSGLEETQYF

size: NA
J: TRBJ2-1
V: TRBV5-4
CDR3: CASSLASRGGHNEQFF

size: NA
J: TRBJ2-2
V: TRBV29-1
CDR3: CSVGGSWSGELFF

size: NA
J: TRBJ2-3
V: TRBV19
CDR3: CASSMDRLSTDTQYF

size: NA
J: TRBJ1-1
V: TRBV6-1
CDR3: CASSERGGGDTEAFF

size: NA
J: TRBJ2-3
V: TRBV5-8
CDR3: CASSGFFTSGFSTDTQYF

size: NA
J: TRBJ2-3
V: TRBV18
CDR3: CASSLAGSSTDTQYF

size: NA
J: TRBJ1-2
V: TRBV7-9
CDR3: CASSAWTGDGYTF

size: NA
J: TRBJ1-5
V: TRBV11-2
CDR3: CASSLNLGQPQHF

size: NA
J: TRBJ2-1
V: TRBV13
CDR3: CASSPGTSGVPLSYNEQFF

size: NA
J: TRBJ2-3
V: TRBV4-1
CDR3: CASSQQGGLGRAAPQYF

size: NA
J: TRBJ1-3
V: TRBV5-1
CDR3: CASSPGTAVYGRNTIYF

size: NA
J: TRBJ1-6
V: TRBV6-5
CDR3: CASSYLGRYNSPLHF

size: NA
J: TRBJ2-7
V: TRBV11-2
CDR3: CASRPPIWTSDSYEQYF

size: NA
J: TRBJ2-4
V: TRBV28
CDR3: CASSLPRAPLAKNIQYF

size: once
J: TRBJ2-5
V: TRBV5-5
CDR3: CASSRFERGPETQYF

size: NA
J: TRBJ1-1
V: TRBV29-1
CDR3: CSVRLNTEAFF

size: NA
J: TRBJ2-7
V: TRBV29-1
CDR3: CSVTRGQGAYEQYF

size: NA
J: TRBJ1-2
V: TRBV19
CDR3: CASTQSGTRFGYTF

size: NA
J: TRBJ2-2
V: TRBV5-4
CDR3: CASSFGSGRIPGELFF

size: NA
J: TRBJ2-3
V: TRBV30
CDR3: CAWSGPWGGPRGTDTQYF

size: NA
J: TRBJ2-5
V: TRBV7-9
CDR3: CASSLVNRQDTNF

size: NA
J: TRBJ2-5
V: TRBV5-8
CDR3: CASSLWGRTETQYF

size: NA
J: TRBJ2-2
V: TRBV7-2
CDR3: CASSLIAGGGTGELFF

size: NA
J: TRBJ1-4
V: TRBV7-3
CDR3: CASSLRYNEKLFF

size: once
J: TRBJ2-5
V: TRBV2
CDR3: CASSDPDGEGEETQYF

size: once
J: TRBJ2-1
V: TRBV28
CDR3: CASSGTTAGSYNEQFF

size: few
J: TRBJ1-1
V: TRBV7-2
CDR3: CASSLLGTEAFF

size: once
J: TRBJ2-3
V: TRBV28
CDR3: CASNTALAGALTQYF

size: NA
J: TRBJ1-4
V: TRBV7-6
CDR3: CASSIGQGANEKLFF